A selection of T cell receptor beta chains follows, all from one sample in a study of T-cell memory formation after mild COVID-19. TCRdb independently ran MiXCR on the 5' RACE reads; one entry per CDR3 protein. The sample lists 210,000 or so distinct CDR3 sequences; 27% were seen once. Sequencing was performed on PBMCs or a T cell subset sorted from them (not recorded which). These TCRs come from an adult woman who had mild COVID-19 (a few samples of this study predate the infection). Cell type and time point are not known. Each CDR3 is given without its conserved first and last residue. Clone size is not always given. Where it is, it says once, few, many or a class for expanded clones.

clone size,J gene,V gene,CDR3 protein
few,TRBJ1-1,TRBV27,ASSSNRLNEAAF
few,TRBJ2-5,TRBV4-3,ASSQEGVGGFETQY
.,TRBJ2-1,TRBV20-1,SAGPPFGVERDEQF
.,TRBJ2-5,TRBV7-9,ASSSTGEETQY
.,TRBJ2-3,TRBV5-5,ASSFGLAGGPTDTQY
.,TRBJ1-1,TRBV14,ASSPSGVEAF
many,TRBJ2-1,TRBV29-1,SVRQGLGNEQF
many,TRBJ2-7,TRBV12-3/TRBV12-4,ASSLGESRTAVSAGQY
.,TRBJ2-1,TRBV7-6,ASSLWGQGDNEQF
.,TRBJ2-1,TRBV7-3,ASSSGLAGAPGHEQF
.,TRBJ2-1,TRBV7-9,ASSLGSGGYSYNEQF
.,TRBJ2-7,TRBV20-1,SARASPDTYEQY
.,TRBJ2-3,TRBV12-5,ASGPPDRGIGDTQY
few,TRBJ1-4,TRBV12-3/TRBV12-4,ASIGDEKLF
few,TRBJ2-3,TRBV5-1,ASSPYGTGGLSTDTQY
few,TRBJ1-1,TRBV4-3,ASSQSGRSEAF
.,TRBJ2-7,TRBV20-1,SAARVGTYEQY
few,TRBJ2-7,TRBV12-3/TRBV12-4,ASGPNQGGEQY
.,TRBJ2-3,TRBV7-2,ASSPHRQGNTDTQY
.,TRBJ2-3,TRBV13,ASSSPTSGGRADTQY
few,TRBJ2-1,TRBV5-4,ASSLGSPTGQGSGEQF
.,TRBJ2-7,TRBV7-2,ASSFGTYEQY
few,TRBJ2-7,TRBV4-3,ASSQEQGRGEQY
.,TRBJ2-3,TRBV4-1,ASSQLPNTQY
.,TRBJ2-7,TRBV5-6,ASSFVETLIQEHEQY
.,TRBJ2-1,TRBV24-1,ATSIGQGAYEQF
once,TRBJ2-3,TRBV12-3/TRBV12-4,ASSLGLLTDTQY
few,TRBJ2-3,TRBV30,AWSIGHAHAADTQY